This T cell receptor beta chain appears in the sequencing data of a study of cytomegalovirus exposure and HLA in healthy donors. PCR used 60 Vbeta primers and 13 Jbeta primers. Here immunoSEQ multiplex PCR was the method, and the copy in TCRdb shows in-frame clones only, minus some. The table lists about 78,000 clones, 84% of them singletons. Notes on the study in general: Versus the approximately 700-donor mean, an Asian-associated ancestry cluster reportedly showed fewer N-insertions in a later analysis. Later, an analysis found that common viral pathogens appeared to be linked with several of the most significant clusters.

This clone was found once. Antigen specificity is unknown. CDR3 length equals 19 residues. V shed 6 bases, J shed 2 bases, and the junction held 17 bases outside the gene matches. The germline V gene encodes CDR1 LNHDA and CDR2 SQIVND (reference sequence). The chain uses TRBV19 and TRBJ2-7, with 12 nucleotides matching TRBD2. Sequences were obtained from PBMCs. The TCR sequence derives from a woman in her forties or fifties in good health and CMV-seronegative. The CDR3 sequence is CASSLRLAGDSHPPYEQYF. The CDR3 bases are TGTGCCAGTAGCCTCAGACTAGCGGGAGACTCCCACCCCCCCTACGAGCAGTACTTC. The complete variable domain, with remaining parts taken from reference TRBV19 and TRBJ2-7, reads DGGITQSPKYLFRKEGQNVTLSCEQNLNHDAMYWYRQDPGQGLRLIYYSQIVNDFQKGDIAEGYSVSREKKESFPLTVTSAQKNPTAFYLCASSLRLAGDSHPPYEQYFGPGTRLTVT.